What follows is one TCR beta chain and its context. Its specificity is not known. The sample originates from a study of cytomegalovirus exposure and HLA in healthy donors. Study outcomes and limitations: Across donors, most TCRs were seen rarely, yet some public ones were widespread.

V lost 1 base, J lost 6 bases, and 19 bases lay in between. The CDR3 consists of 16 residues. Germline-derived CDR1 and CDR2 are MNHNS and SASEGT. The donors were members of the roughly 130-subject validation cohort (separate from the approximately 670-subject first cohort). Data came from immunoSEQ multiplex PCR; TCRdb stores just in-frame clones and leaves some out. The repertoire holds about 110,000 clones, with around nine tenths as singletons. The sample comprised PBMCs. The origin of this receptor is a woman between 18 and 29 years old in good health and CMV-seronegative. The chain has TRBV6-1 and TRBJ2-7; D may be TRBD2 (7 bases). CDR3 amino acids: CASSEVLGGRAGEQYF. In nucleotides, the CDR3 is TGTGCCAGCAGTGAAGTTTTAGGGGGGAGGGCCGGCGAGCAGTACTTC.